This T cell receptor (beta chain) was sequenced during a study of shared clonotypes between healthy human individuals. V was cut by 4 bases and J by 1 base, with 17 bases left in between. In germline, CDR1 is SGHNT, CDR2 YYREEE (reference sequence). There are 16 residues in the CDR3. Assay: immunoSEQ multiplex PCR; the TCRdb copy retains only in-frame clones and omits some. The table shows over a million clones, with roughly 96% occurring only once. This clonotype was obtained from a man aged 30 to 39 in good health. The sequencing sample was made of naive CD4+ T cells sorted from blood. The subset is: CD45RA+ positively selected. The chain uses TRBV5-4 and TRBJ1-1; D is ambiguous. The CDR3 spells CASSPPSGTPNTEAFF. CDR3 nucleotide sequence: TGTGCCAGCAGCCCCCCATCGGGCACCCCGAACACTGAAGCTTTCTTT.